This is a list of T cell receptor beta chains from one sample in a study of T cell responses to AZD1222 COVID-19 vaccine. Data came from immunoSEQ multiplex PCR; TCRdb stores just in-frame clones and leaves some out. The sample carries roughly 150,000 clones, approximately 91% recorded once. Here the sequenced sample was peripheral blood, taken 28 days after the second AZD1222 dose. These receptors came from an adult who received the AZD1222 COVID-19 vaccine. Both conserved end residues are part of each CDR3. The D gene is left open where the match is weak. Clone size appears in some rows only: once, few, many, or a class for an expanded clone.

v_gene	d_gene	abundance	j_gene	CDR3aa	CDR3nt
TRBV5-4	NA	NA	TRBJ2-1	CASSLDSTMEQFF	TGTGCCAGCAGCCTGGACAGTACAATGGAGCAGTTCTTC
TRBV6-5	TRBD2	NA	TRBJ2-2	CASTRLAGGDGELFF	TGTGCCAGCACCAGACTAGCGGGAGGCGACGGGGAGCTGTTTTTT
TRBV29-1	TRBD1	NA	TRBJ2-7	CSVLTDRGTYEQYF	TGCAGCGTTCTAACGGACAGGGGCACCTACGAGCAGTACTTC
TRBV25-1	TRBD1	NA	TRBJ1-6	CASNDGQGVASPLHF	TGTGCCAGCAATGATGGACAGGGGGTTGCTTCACCCCTCCACTTT
TRBV14	NA	NA	TRBJ2-4	CASSQMVSKNIQYF	TGTGCCAGCAGCCAAATGGTTTCCAAAAACATTCAGTACTTC
TRBV9	NA	few	TRBJ2-7	CASSVVGGPGHEQYF	TGTGCCAGCAGCGTAGTTGGGGGCCCAGGGCACGAGCAGTACTTC
TRBV18	NA	NA	TRBJ2-2	CASSRGESDTGELFF	TGTGCCAGCTCAAGGGGGGAGTCGGACACCGGGGAGCTGTTTTTT
TRBV29-1	NA	NA	TRBJ1-2	CSVGEQTNYGYTF	TGCAGCGTTGGGGAACAGACTAACTATGGCTACACCTTC
TRBV6-5	NA	NA	TRBJ2-1	CATTTLPPNEQFF	TGTGCCACCACTACGCTACCGCCAAATGAGCAGTTCTTC
TRBV2	NA	NA	TRBJ1-1	CASSVEGRTNTEAFF	TGTGCCAGCAGTGTGGAAGGTAGGACGAACACTGAAGCTTTCTTT
TRBV7-9	NA	NA	TRBJ1-5	CASSQHQGKGNQPQHF	TGTGCCAGCAGCCAGCACCAGGGTAAGGGCAATCAGCCCCAGCATTTT
TRBV5-1	TRBD1	NA	TRBJ2-2	CASSKTGTGGSGELFF	TGCGCCAGCAGCAAAACCGGGACAGGGGGCTCCGGGGAGCTGTTTTTT
TRBV15	NA	NA	TRBJ1-6	CATSRPPLNNSPLHF	TGTGCCACCAGCAGACCCCCCTTGAACAATTCACCCCTCCACTTT
TRBV7-8	TRBD1	NA	TRBJ1-5	CASSLIGTGVEPQHF	TGTGCCAGCAGCTTAATAGGGACAGGTGTAGAGCCCCAGCATTTT
TRBV4-1	TRBD2	NA	TRBJ2-3	CASSPARTSGRYTDTQYF	TGCGCCAGCAGCCCGGCGCGGACTAGCGGGAGGTACACAGATACGCAGTATTTT
TRBV29-1	TRBD1	NA	TRBJ2-1	CSARQGAYNEQFF	TGCAGCGCTCGACAGGGTGCCTACAATGAGCAGTTCTTC
TRBV7-9	TRBD2	NA	TRBJ2-7	CASSLEAGTYEQYF	TGTGCCAGCAGCTTAGAAGCGGGAACCTACGAGCAGTACTTC
TRBV7-9	NA	NA	TRBJ1-1	CASSVHPGAFF	TGTGCCAGCAGCGTACACCCAGGGGCTTTCTTT
TRBV28	NA	NA	TRBJ1-5	CASKGERSNQPQHF	TGTGCCAGCAAGGGTGAGAGGAGCAATCAGCCCCAGCATTTT
TRBV3-1/TRBV3-2	NA	NA	TRBJ1-6	CASSQTSNSPLHF	TGTGCCAGCAGCCAGACCTCCAATTCACCCCTCCACTTT
TRBV7-3	NA	NA	TRBJ1-6	CASSSGVNSPLHF	TGTGCCAGCAGCTCGGGGGTTAATTCACCCCTCCACTTT
TRBV19	NA	NA	TRBJ1-5	CASSIEGTIRQPQHF	TGTGCCAGTAGTATAGAGGGGACTATTCGGCAGCCCCAGCATTTT
TRBV6-4	NA	NA	TRBJ1-2	CASSEEMGRDYGYTF	TGTGCCAGCAGTGAAGAGATGGGACGAGACTATGGCTACACCTTC
TRBV5-1	TRBD2	NA	TRBJ2-2	CASSVAGTSSSGELFF	TGCGCCAGCAGCGTAGCCGGGACTAGCTCGTCCGGGGAGCTGTTTTTT
TRBV19	TRBD2	NA	TRBJ2-1	CASWGLAGGSYNEQFF	TGTGCCAGCTGGGGACTAGCGGGGGGCTCCTACAATGAGCAGTTCTTC
TRBV5-5	NA	NA	TRBJ1-1	CASSLAGQTEAFF	TGTGCCAGCAGCTTGGCGGGGCAAACTGAAGCTTTCTTT
TRBV15	NA	NA	TRBJ1-2	CATSRDLAGGYTF	TGTGCCACCAGCAGAGATCTGGCGGGGGGCTACACCTTC
TRBV7-9	TRBD1	NA	TRBJ1-1	CASSFGDRGYTEAFF	TGTGCCAGCAGCTTTGGGGACAGGGGGTACACTGAAGCTTTCTTT
TRBV19	NA	once	TRBJ1-4	CASIDPGQGEKLFF	TGTGCCAGTATCGATCCTGGACAAGGGGAAAAACTGTTTTTT
TRBV5-4	TRBD1	NA	TRBJ2-7	CASSPPFGTEREYF	TGTGCCAGCAGCCCCCCCTTTGGGACAGAGAGAGAGTACTTC
TRBV18	TRBD2	few	TRBJ2-1	CASSPGLENEQFF	TGTGCCAGCTCACCGGGACTAGAGAATGAGCAGTTCTTC
TRBV29-1	TRBD1	NA	TRBJ1-2	CSVEDRGTGNGYTF	TGCAGCGTTGAAGATAGGGGGACAGGGAATGGCTACACCTTC
TRBV3-1/TRBV3-2	NA	NA	TRBJ1-2	CASSQDHRHYGYTF	TGTGCCAGCAGCCAAGATCATCGCCACTATGGCTACACCTTC
TRBV6-5	NA	NA	TRBJ1-2	CASTEMRTAYGYTF	TGTGCCAGCACCGAGATGAGGACAGCCTATGGCTACACCTTC
TRBV3-1/TRBV3-2	NA	NA	TRBJ1-5	CASSQEGGYGTSFNQPQHF	TGTGCCAGCAGCCAAGAAGGGGGATACGGGACATCTTTTAATCAGCCCCAGCATTTT
TRBV19	NA	NA	TRBJ1-5	CASSILQTWSSNQPQHF	TGTGCCAGTAGTATCCTGCAGACATGGTCAAGCAATCAGCCCCAGCATTTT
TRBV11-2	NA	NA	TRBJ2-1	CASSRGYNEQFF	TGTGCCAGCAGCCGGGGGTACAATGAGCAGTTCTTC
TRBV2	TRBD1	NA	TRBJ2-5	CASSEVGQGAGTQYF	TGTGCCAGCAGTGAAGTCGGGCAGGGGGCAGGGACCCAGTACTTC
TRBV5-5	TRBD1	NA	TRBJ1-2	CASSMRDSLFYGYTF	TGTGCCAGCAGCATGAGGGACAGTTTATTCTATGGCTACACCTTC
TRBV2	TRBD1	NA	TRBJ1-5	CASRATGVQPQHF	TGTGCCAGCAGAGCGACAGGGGTTCAGCCCCAGCATTTT
TRBV7-8	NA	NA	TRBJ1-2	CASSPSLGESNGYTF	TGTGCCAGCAGCCCATCCCTTGGGGAATCAAATGGCTACACCTTC
TRBV27	TRBD2	NA	TRBJ2-1	CASSLTLAGENEQFF	TGTGCCAGCAGTTTAACGCTAGCGGGAGAGAATGAGCAGTTCTTC
TRBV5-1	NA	NA	TRBJ1-1	CASSLDPRGSGTEAFF	TGCGCCAGCAGCTTGGACCCCCGGGGGTCTGGCACTGAAGCTTTCTTT
TRBV9	NA	once	TRBJ2-3	CASSVDAGPQYF	TGTGCCAGCAGCGTAGACGCTGGTCCGCAGTATTTT
TRBV9	NA	NA	TRBJ1-2	CASRAEWGPNYGYTF	TGTGCCAGCAGGGCTGAATGGGGTCCTAACTATGGCTACACCTTC
TRBV9	NA	NA	TRBJ2-1	CASSVSQREEQFF	TGTGCCAGCAGCGTATCTCAGCGTGAGGAGCAGTTCTTC
TRBV7-2	TRBD2	NA	TRBJ2-3	CASSFGYGGGTDTQYF	TGTGCCAGCAGCTTTGGGTACGGGGGGGGCACAGATACGCAGTATTTT
TRBV9	NA	NA	TRBJ1-4	CASSSGQGSTNEKLFF	TGTGCCAGCAGCTCCGGGCAGGGATCAACTAATGAAAAACTGTTTTTT
TRBV19	NA	NA	TRBJ1-4	CASSWWATNEKLFF	TGTGCCAGTAGTTGGTGGGCAACTAATGAAAAACTGTTTTTT
TRBV10-3	TRBD1	NA	TRBJ1-1	CAISEQGVPEAFF	TGTGCCATCAGTGAGCAGGGGGTCCCTGAAGCTTTCTTT
TRBV7-3	TRBD2	NA	TRBJ2-2	CASSLTGTSGRDTGELFF	TGTGCCAGCAGCTTAACAGGGACTAGCGGGAGAGACACCGGGGAGCTGTTTTTT
TRBV19	NA	NA	TRBJ2-3	CASSIGARGGTQYF	TGTGCCAGTAGTATCGGCGCTAGGGGGGGTACGCAGTATTTT
TRBV5-1	TRBD1	once	TRBJ1-1	CASSRQGSEAFF	TGCGCCAGCAGCCGACAGGGGTCTGAAGCTTTCTTT
TRBV2	TRBD1	NA	TRBJ1-6	CASRVRQGASNSPLHF	TGTGCCAGCAGGGTTAGACAGGGGGCGTCAAATTCACCCCTCCACTTT
TRBV5-8	NA	once	TRBJ1-1	CASSLIHAGENTEAFF	TGTGCCAGCAGCTTAATCCACGCGGGAGAGAACACTGAAGCTTTCTTT
TRBV12-3/TRBV12-4	NA	NA	TRBJ1-1	CASSFRGVSKAFF	TGTGCCAGCAGTTTTCGGGGGGTGTCAAAAGCTTTCTTT
TRBV5-5	TRBD2	NA	TRBJ2-5	CASSFGLAGQETQYF	TGTGCCAGCAGCTTTGGGCTAGCGGGTCAAGAGACCCAGTACTTC
TRBV11-3	NA	few	TRBJ2-7	CASSLARGGPNEQYF	TGTGCCAGCAGCTTAGCCCGCGGAGGGCCCAACGAGCAGTACTTC
TRBV6-5	NA	once	TRBJ2-3	CASRWTTSTDTQYF	TGTGCCAGCAGATGGACAACTAGCACAGATACGCAGTATTTT
TRBV18	NA	NA	TRBJ2-7	CASSVDREGEQYF	TGTGCCAGCTCGGTCGACAGGGAGGGCGAGCAGTACTTC